The 17 T cell receptor beta chains below all came from one sample that was sequenced in a study of radiation and T cells in renal cell carcinoma. Assay used: immunoSEQ multiplex PCR; TCRdb lists only in-frame clones, some missing. The table has more than 11,000 clones, approximately 54% seen once. Noted treatment: treatment-naive control, cytoreductive nephrectomy. Specimen: tumor tissue, collected from a patient whose treatment was nephrectomy without radiotherapy. The receptors here all came from a man aged 50 or older with renal cell carcinoma.

The V and J genes are TRBV6-5 and TRBJ2-1; 8 bases agree with TRBD1. Germline V gene lookup returns CDR1 MNHEY and CDR2 SVGAGI. The CDR3 is 14 amino acids. Losses at the gene ends were 6 bases for V and 6 bases for J; bases not matched to a gene: 7. The CDR3 bases are TGTGCCAGCAGCCAACCGACAGGGGTCAATGAGCAGTTCTTC. Its protein is CASSQPTGVNEQFF.

This chain joins TRBV27 and TRBJ1-5; TRBD1 aligns across 10 bases. Germline CDR1 MNHEY, CDR2 SMNVEV (reference sequence). V gave up 8 bases and J gave up 3 bases; unmatched junction bases: 16. This CDR3 region has 18 residues. The CDR3 nucleotides read TGTGCCAGCTATAAAAGAACCGGGACAGGGGCCTTCAATCAGCCCCAGCATTTT. Its translation: CASYKRTGTGAFNQPQHF.

In this sample, this clone turned up a few times. This chain joins TRBV30 and TRBJ1-4; D ambiguous. V was shortened by 5 bases and J by 6 bases, with 13 bases between the two germline ends. Germline CDR1 GTSNPN, CDR2 SVGIG (reference sequence). This CDR3 comprises 13 residues. The CDR3 region is CAWRGGLDEKLFF. CDR3 coding DNA: TGTGCCTGGCGAGGAGGGCTTGATGAAAAACTGTTTTTT.

CDR3 sequence reads: CASSQDGWRNEKLFF. The CDR3 coding sequence is TGCGCCAGCAGCCAAGACGGGTGGAGGAATGAAAAACTGTTTTTT. The V call is TRBV4-1, the J call TRBJ1-4, with no clear D. This CDR3 is built from 15 residues. Germline CDR1 MGHRA, CDR2 YSYEKL. V dropped 0 bases and J dropped 5 bases, with 10 bases sitting between them.

By frequency in the sample, this clone is medium-sized (0.01 to 0.1%). The J gene is TRBJ1-1, the V gene TRBV9, with 8 bases aligning to TRBD1. This CDR3 is 15 amino acids long. Trimming at V came to 3 bases and at J to 4 bases, leaving 8 bases not matched to a gene. Germline V gene lookup returns CDR1 SGDLS and CDR2 YYNGEE. This CDR3 is CASSEGTGDGTEAFF. The CDR3, as DNA: TGTGCCAGCAGCGAGGGGACAGGTGACGGCACTGAAGCTTTCTTT.

The rearrangement joins TRBV30 to TRBJ1-3, with 7 bases matching TRBD1. Germline V CDR1 and CDR2: GTSNPN, SVGIG (reference sequence). V gave up 3 bases and J gave up 4 bases; unmatched junction bases: 15. This CDR3 has 17 amino acids. The DNA for the CDR3 is TGTGCCTGGAGCACTCCGTTTTCCGGGACAGTAGGAAACACCATATATTTT. It translates to CAWSTPFSGTVGNTIYF.

This clone was observed a few times. This rearrangement joins TRBV6-5 to TRBJ1-2; no reliable D call. V gave up 6 bases and J gave up 8 bases, with 13 bases separating them. Germline V gene sequence: CDR1 MNHEY, CDR2 SVGAGI. This CDR3 region has 12 residues. CDR3 protein: CASRSKGGGYTF. In nucleotides, the CDR3 is TGTGCCAGCAGGTCCAAGGGAGGAGGCTACACCTTC.

In this sample, this clone turned up a few times. The gene calls are TRBV20-1 and TRBJ1-1, with 8 bases aligning to TRBD1. This CDR3 contains 11 residues. CDR1 is DFQATT, CDR2 SNEGSKA, per germline (reference sequence). V dropped 4 bases and J dropped 7; count of bases not matched to a gene: 2. CDR3 sequence (DNA): TGCAGTGCTACAGGGGGCCTTGAAGCTTTCTTT. Amino acid sequence: CSATGGLEAFF.

The CDR3 DNA sequence: TGTGCCAGTAGTATTGGGAGGCGGGGTGCCTACGAGCAGTACTTC. It translates to CASSIGRRGAYEQYF. The V gene is TRBV19, the J gene TRBJ2-7, with D tentatively TRBD2 (6 bases). The CDR3 consists of 15 residues. CDR1 is LNHDA and CDR2 is SQIVND in the germline V gene (reference sequence). Trimming left V 3 bases short and J 2 bases short, with 14 bases between.

This clone was found once. A read error may explain this, as a much larger clone is one base away. The CDR3 bases are TGTGCCAGCAGTTACGGGACAGGGACCGAGCAGTACTTC. Its translation: CASSYGTGTEQYF. The chain has TRBV6-5 and TRBJ2-7; 9 bases are a match to TRBD1. CDR1 is MNHEY, CDR2 SVGAGI, per germline. V lost 2 bases, J lost 6 bases, and 2 bases stayed unmatched. There are 13 residues in the CDR3.

This rearrangement joins TRBV7-8 to TRBJ2-2, with D tentatively TRBD1 or TRBD2 (5 bases each). Germline V lookup: CDR1 SGHVS, CDR2 FQNEAQ. The CDR3 totals 16 residues. V was cut by 5 bases and J by 2 bases, with 15 bases left in between. CDR3 loop: CASSLREGSNTGELFF. The CDR3, as DNA: TGTGCCAGCAGCCTTAGAGAGGGGTCAAACACCGGGGAGCTGTTTTTT.

As to this clone: A far larger clone lies a single base away; this is likely a read error. J is TRBJ1-3 and V is TRBV5-6; D is unresolved. Trimming removed 0 bases from V and 0 bases from J, with 10 bases in between. The V gene's germline CDR1 is SGHDT and CDR2 YYEEEE. The CDR3 is made up of 16 amino acids. The CDR3 sequence is CASSLDDTSSGNTIYF. As DNA, the CDR3 is TGTGCCAGCAGCTTGGACGATACCAGCTCTGGAAACACCATATATTTT.

The chain has TRBV5-1 and TRBJ1-5; D is unresolved. CDR1 is SGHRS, CDR2 YFSETQ, per germline. This CDR3 has 15 amino acids. The V end was cut by 2 bases, the J end by 4 bases, with 13 bases between. The CDR3 protein is CASSLNSEGNQPQHF. CDR3 coding DNA: TGCGCCAGCAGCTTAAATTCCGAGGGAAATCAGCCCCAGCATTTT.

The chain uses TRBV7-9 and TRBJ1-2; D unclear. Germline V CDR1 and CDR2: SEHNR, FQNEAQ (reference sequence). V was pared by 5 bases and J by 8 bases, with 15 bases between. This CDR3 has 13 residues. CDR3 bases: TGTGCCAGCAGCCCGAGAGCAGCTGAGGGCTACACCTTC. This sequence encodes CASSPRAAEGYTF. Looking up the rest from reference TRBV7-9 and TRBJ1-2 gives the full variable domain: DTGVSQNPRHKITKRGQNVTFRCDPISEHNRLYWYRQTLGQGPEFLTYFQNEAQLEKSRLLSDRFSAERPKGSFSTLEIQRTEQGDSAMYLCASSPRAAEGYTFGSGTRLTVV.

This clone was found a few times. The V call is TRBV6-1, the J call TRBJ2-7, with a tentative D call TRBD1 (5 bases). This CDR3 comprises 11 residues. CDR1 MNHNS and CDR2 SASEGT come from the germline V gene. With 10 bases removed from V and 5 bases from J, the gap between germline ends came to 12 bases. CDR3 sequence (DNA): TGTGCCACGAACCAGGACAACGAGCAGTACTTC. This gives the protein CATNQDNEQYF.

This clone was seen only a few times. The rearrangement links TRBV5-4 to TRBJ2-2; D unclear. The CDR3 covers 14 residues. V dropped 2 bases and J dropped 2 bases, with 7 bases sitting between them. Per the germline V gene, CDR1 is SGHNT and CDR2 is YYREEE (reference sequence). The CDR3 DNA sequence: TGTGCCAGCAGCTTAGACCTAAACACCGGGGAGCTGTTTTTT. As protein: CASSLDLNTGELFF.

The chain recombines TRBV10-2 with TRBJ1-5; no firm D call. This CDR3 is built from 14 residues. The germline gives CDR1 WSHSY, CDR2 SAAADI. V was shortened by 6 bases and J by 0 bases, with 9 bases between the two germline ends. In DNA, the CDR3 is TGCGCCAGCAGGGCAACAGATAGCAATCAGCCCCAGCATTTT. As protein: CASRATDSNQPQHF.